This T cell receptor (beta chain) is drawn from a study of blood T cell repertoires in COVID-19. Study context: COVID-19 samples from acute and convalescent phases originated in the United States, Italy and Spain. T cells, B-cell-depleted T cells, or PBMCs provided the cDNA or gDNA that served as material.

In germline, CDR1 is SEHNR, CDR2 FQNEAQ (reference sequence). Between the trimmed V and J ends, which lost 3 bases and 3 bases, there was a span of 3 bases. This CDR3 is built from 12 residues. In the original analysis: Nucleated cell counts were estimated from reference gene primer amplification. This table comes from immunoSEQ multiplex PCR, and its TCRdb copy is limited to in-frame clones, with some not included. That table supplies the V and J calls and clone size; D and trimming were determined from the DNA. The sample holds 85,000 to 100,000 clones, around 81% seen once. This clone was detected a few times. Seattle patients were enrolled while actively infected and followed longitudinally.

The chain has TRBV7-9 and TRBJ1-5; D uncertain. Source material: peripheral blood. This TCR was sampled from a man older than 75 with COVID-19, enrolled during active disease. Here the CDR3 reads CASSFNNQPQHF. The DNA of the CDR3 is TGTGCCAGCAGCTTCAACAATCAGCCCCAGCATTTT.